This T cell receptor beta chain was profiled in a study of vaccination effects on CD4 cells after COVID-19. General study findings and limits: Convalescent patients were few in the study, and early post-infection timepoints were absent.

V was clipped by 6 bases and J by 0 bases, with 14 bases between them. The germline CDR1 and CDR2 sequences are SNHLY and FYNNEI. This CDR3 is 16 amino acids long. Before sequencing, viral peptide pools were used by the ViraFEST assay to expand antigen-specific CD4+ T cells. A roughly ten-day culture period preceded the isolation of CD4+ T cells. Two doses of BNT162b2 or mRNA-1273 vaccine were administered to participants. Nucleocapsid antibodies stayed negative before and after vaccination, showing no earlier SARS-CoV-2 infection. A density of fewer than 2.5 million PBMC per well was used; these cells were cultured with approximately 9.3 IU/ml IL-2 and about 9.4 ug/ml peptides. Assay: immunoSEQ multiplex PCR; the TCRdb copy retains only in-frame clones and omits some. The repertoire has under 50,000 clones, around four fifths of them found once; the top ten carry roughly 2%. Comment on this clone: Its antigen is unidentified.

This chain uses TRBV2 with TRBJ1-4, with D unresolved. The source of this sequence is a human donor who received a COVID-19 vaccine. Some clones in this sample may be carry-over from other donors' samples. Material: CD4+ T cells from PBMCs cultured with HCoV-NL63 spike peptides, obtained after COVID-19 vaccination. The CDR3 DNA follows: TGTGCCAGCAGCTACGATATCTACCCAACTAATGAAAAACTGTTTTTT. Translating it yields CASSYDIYPTNEKLFF. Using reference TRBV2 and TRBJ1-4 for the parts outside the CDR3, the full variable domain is EPEVTQTPSHQVTQMGQEVILRCVPISNHLYFYWYRQILGQKVEFLVSFYNNEISEKSEIFDDQFSVERPDGSNFTLKIRSTKLEDSAMYFCASSYDIYPTNEKLFFGSGTQLSVL.